This TCR beta chain derives from a study of cytomegalovirus exposure and HLA in healthy donors. A note on this clone: Its target is not known.

Findings and caveats of the study: TCR beta V segments were, for the most part, productive about 87% or about 30% of the time in an earlier analysis. Excluded: some indistinguishable V segments such as TRBV6-2 and TRBV6-3. The study listed 164 cytomegalovirus-associated TCR beta chains.

The primer mix had 60 Vbeta and 13 Jbeta primers. The data were produced by immunoSEQ multiplex PCR, yet TCRdb's version contains in-frame clones alone and is incomplete. The sample gives 150,000 or so clones, roughly 72% of which show up once; roughly 1% is in the top ten. Trimming shortened V by 8 bases and J by 1 base, and 12 bases separated the two germline ends. CDR3 length: 13 residues. Germline V lookup: CDR1 MNHNS, CDR2 SASEGT. Unrecorded immune exposures were likely, despite nominal health at sampling. Sequenced: PBMCs. The TCR was taken from a woman in her 40s in good health and CMV-seronegative. The chain joins TRBV6-1 to TRBJ2-7; TRBD1 might be the D (6 bases). This CDR3 reads CASVKGDSYEQYF. Written as DNA, the CDR3 is TGTGCCAGCGTAAAGGGGGATTCCTACGAGCAGTACTTC.